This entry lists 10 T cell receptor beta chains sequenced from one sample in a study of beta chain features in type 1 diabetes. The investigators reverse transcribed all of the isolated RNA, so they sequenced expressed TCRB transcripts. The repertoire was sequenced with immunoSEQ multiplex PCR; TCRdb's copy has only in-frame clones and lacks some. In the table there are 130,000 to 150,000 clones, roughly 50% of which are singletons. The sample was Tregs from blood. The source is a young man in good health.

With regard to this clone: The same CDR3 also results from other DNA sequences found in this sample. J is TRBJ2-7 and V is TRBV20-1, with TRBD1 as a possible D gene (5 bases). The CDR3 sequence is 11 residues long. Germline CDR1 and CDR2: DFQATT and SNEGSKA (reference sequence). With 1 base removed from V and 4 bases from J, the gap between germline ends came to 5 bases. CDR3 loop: CSARAGYEQYF. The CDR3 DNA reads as TGCAGTGCTAGAGCAGGGTACGAGCAGTACTTC.

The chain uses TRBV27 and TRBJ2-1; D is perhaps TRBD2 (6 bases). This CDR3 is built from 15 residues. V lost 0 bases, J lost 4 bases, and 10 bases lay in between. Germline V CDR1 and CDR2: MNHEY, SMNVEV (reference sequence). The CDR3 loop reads CASSLSGGAYNEQFF. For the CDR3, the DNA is TGTGCCAGCAGTTTATCGGGGGGAGCTTACAATGAGCAGTTCTTC.

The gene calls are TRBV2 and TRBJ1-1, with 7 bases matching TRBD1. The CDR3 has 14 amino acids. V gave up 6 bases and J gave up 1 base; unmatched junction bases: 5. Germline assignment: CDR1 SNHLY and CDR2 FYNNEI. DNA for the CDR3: TGTGCCAGCAGAAGGGACAGCCCGAACACTGAAGCTTTCTTT. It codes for CASRRDSPNTEAFF.

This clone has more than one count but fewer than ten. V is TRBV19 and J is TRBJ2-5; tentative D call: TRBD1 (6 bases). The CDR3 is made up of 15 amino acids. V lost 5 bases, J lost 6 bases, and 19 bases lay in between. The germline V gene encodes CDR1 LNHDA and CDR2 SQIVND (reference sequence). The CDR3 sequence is CASSPPQPGVKTQYF. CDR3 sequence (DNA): TGTGCCAGTAGTCCCCCTCAGCCAGGGGTAAAGACCCAGTACTTC.

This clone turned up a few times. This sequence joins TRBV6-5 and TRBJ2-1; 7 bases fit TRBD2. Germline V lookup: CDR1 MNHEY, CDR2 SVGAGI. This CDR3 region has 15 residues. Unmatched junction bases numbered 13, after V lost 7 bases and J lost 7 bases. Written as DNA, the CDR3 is TGTGCCAGCAATGGAGCGGGACGAGTACGGAATGAGCAGTTCTTC. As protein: CASNGAGRVRNEQFF.

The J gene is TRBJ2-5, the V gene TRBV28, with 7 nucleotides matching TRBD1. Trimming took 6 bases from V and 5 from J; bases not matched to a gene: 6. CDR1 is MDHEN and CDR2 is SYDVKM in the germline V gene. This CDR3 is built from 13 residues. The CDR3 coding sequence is TGTGCCAGCAGGCGACAGGGTCTGGAGACCCAGTACTTC. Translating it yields CASRRQGLETQYF. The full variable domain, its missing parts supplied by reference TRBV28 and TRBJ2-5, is DVKVTQSSRYLVKRTGEKVFLECVQDMDHENMFWYRQDPGLGLRLIYFSYDVKMKEKGDIPEGYSVSREKKERFSLILESASTNQTSMYLCASRRQGLETQYFGPGTRLLVL.

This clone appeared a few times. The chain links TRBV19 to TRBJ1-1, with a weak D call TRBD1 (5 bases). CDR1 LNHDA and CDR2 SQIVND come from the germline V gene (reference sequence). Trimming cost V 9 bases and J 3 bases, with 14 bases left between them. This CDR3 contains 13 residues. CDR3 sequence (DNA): TGTGCCAGCAACAGGTTCCCGGACACTGAAGCTTTCTTT. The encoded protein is CASNRFPDTEAFF.

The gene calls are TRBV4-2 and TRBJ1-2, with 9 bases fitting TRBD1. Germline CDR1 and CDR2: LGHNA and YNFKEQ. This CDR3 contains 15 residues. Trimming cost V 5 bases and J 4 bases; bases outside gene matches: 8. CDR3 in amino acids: CASSGRTGVSYGYTF. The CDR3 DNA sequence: TGTGCCAGCAGCGGTAGGACAGGGGTTAGCTATGGCTACACCTTC.

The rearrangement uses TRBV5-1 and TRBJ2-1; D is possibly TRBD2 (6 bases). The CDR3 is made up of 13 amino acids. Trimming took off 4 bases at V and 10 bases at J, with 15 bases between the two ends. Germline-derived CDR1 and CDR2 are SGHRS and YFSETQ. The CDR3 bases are TGCGCCAGCAGCATCGATCGGGGGTTAGAGCAGTTCTTC. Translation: CASSIDRGLEQFF. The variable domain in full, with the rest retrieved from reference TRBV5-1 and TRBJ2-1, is KAGVTQTPRYLIKTRGQQVTLSCSPISGHRSVSWYQQTPGQGLQFLFEYFSETQRNKGNFPGRFSGRQFSNSRSEMNVSTLELGDSALYLCASSIDRGLEQFFGPGTRLTVL.

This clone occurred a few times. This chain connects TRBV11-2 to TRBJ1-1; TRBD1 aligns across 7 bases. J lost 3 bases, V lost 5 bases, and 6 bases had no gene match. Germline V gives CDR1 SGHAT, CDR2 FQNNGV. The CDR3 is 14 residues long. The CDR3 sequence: CASSRDRIYTEAFF. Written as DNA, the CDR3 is TGTGCCAGCAGCCGGGACAGAATTTACACTGAAGCTTTCTTT.